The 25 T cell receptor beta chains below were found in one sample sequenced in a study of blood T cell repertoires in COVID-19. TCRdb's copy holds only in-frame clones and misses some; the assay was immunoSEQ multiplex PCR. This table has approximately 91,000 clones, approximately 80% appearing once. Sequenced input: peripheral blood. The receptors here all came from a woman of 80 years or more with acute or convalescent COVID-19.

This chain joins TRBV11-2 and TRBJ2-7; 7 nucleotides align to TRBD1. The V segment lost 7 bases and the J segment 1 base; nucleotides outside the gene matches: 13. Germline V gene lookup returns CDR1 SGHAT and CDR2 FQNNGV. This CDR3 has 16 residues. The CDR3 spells CASINSRQGVSYEQYF. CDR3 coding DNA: TGTGCCAGCATCAATTCCCGACAGGGTGTATCCTACGAGCAGTACTTC.

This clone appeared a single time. The CDR3 protein is CASSYRQTNYGYTF. CDR3 nucleotide sequence: TGTGCCAGCAGTTACAGACAGACTAACTATGGCTACACCTTC. This chain joins TRBV6-5 and TRBJ1-2; a possible D gene is TRBD1 (5 bases). V shed 2 bases and J shed 0 bases, with 7 bases lying between them. The V gene's germline CDR1 is MNHEY and CDR2 SVGAGI. The CDR3 has 14 amino acids.

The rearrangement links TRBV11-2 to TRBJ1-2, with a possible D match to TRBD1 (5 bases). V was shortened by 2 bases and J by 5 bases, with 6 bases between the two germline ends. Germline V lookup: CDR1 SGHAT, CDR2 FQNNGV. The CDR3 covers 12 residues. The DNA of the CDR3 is TGTGCCAGCAGCTTACCAGGGTATGGCTACACCTTC. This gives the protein CASSLPGYGYTF.

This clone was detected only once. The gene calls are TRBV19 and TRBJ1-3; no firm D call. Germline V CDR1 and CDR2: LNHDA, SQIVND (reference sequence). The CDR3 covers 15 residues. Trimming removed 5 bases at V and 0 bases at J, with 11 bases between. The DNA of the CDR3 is TGTGCCAGTAGTCCCCAATCGAGCTCTGGAAACACCATATATTTT. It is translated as CASSPQSSSGNTIYF.

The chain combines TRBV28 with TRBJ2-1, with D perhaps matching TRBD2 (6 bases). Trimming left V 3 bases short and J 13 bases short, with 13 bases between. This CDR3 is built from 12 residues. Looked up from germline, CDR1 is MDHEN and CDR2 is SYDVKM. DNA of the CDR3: TGTGCCAGCAGTTTGTATGCGGGAAGTCAGTTCTTC. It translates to CASSLYAGSQFF.

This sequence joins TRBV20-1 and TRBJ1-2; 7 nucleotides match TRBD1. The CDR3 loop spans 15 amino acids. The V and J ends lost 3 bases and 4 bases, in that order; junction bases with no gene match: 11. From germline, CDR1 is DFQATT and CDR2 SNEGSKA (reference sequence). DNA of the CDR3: TGCAGTGCTAGTCCCCTGACAGGGCAAGCCTATGGCTACACCTTC. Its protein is CSASPLTGQAYGYTF.

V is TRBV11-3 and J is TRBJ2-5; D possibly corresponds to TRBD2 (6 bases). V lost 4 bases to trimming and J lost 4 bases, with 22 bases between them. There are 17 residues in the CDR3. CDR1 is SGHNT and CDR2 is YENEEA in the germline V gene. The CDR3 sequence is CASSSGRGAGLVETQYF. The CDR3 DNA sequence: TGTGCCAGCAGCTCGGGTCGAGGGGCGGGGTTGGTAGAGACCCAGTACTTC.

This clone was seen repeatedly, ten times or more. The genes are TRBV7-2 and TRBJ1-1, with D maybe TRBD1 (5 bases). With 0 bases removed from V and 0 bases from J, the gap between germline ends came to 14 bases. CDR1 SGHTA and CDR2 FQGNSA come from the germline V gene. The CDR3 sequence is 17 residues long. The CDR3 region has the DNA TGTGCCAGCAGCTTAGCGGGCGGGGCAGGGATGAACACTGAAGCTTTCTTT. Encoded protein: CASSLAGGAGMNTEAFF.

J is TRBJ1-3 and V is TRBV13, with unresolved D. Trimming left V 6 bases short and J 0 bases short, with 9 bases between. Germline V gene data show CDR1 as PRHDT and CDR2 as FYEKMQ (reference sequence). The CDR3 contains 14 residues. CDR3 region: CASRPRSSGNTIYF. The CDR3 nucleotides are TGTGCCAGCAGGCCGAGGAGCTCTGGAAACACCATATATTTT.

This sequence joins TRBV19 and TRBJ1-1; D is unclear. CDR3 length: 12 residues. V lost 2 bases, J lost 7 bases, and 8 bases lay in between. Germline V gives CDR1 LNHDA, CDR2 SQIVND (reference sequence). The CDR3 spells CASSITRVEAFF. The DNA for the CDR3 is TGTGCCAGTAGTATAACCCGGGTTGAAGCTTTCTTT.

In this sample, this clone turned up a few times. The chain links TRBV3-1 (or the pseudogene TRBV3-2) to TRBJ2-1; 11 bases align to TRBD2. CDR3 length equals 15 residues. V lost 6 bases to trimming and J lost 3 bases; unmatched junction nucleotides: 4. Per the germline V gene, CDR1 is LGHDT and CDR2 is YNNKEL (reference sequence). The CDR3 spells CASRRGTSGYNEQFF. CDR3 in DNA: TGTGCCAGCAGGAGAGGGACTAGCGGCTACAATGAGCAGTTCTTC.

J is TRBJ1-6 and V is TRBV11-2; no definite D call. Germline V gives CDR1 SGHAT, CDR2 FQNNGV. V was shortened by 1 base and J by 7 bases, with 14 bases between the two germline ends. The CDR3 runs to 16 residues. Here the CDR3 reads CASSLGWQPRNSPLHF. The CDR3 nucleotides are TGTGCCAGCAGCTTAGGTTGGCAGCCGAGGAATTCACCCCTCCACTTT.

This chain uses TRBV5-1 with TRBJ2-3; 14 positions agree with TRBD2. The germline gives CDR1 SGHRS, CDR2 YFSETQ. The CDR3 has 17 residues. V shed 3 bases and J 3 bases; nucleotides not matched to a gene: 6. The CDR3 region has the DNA TGCGCCAGCAGCTGGGGACTAGCGGGAGAGCAAACAGATACGCAGTATTTT. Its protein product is CASSWGLAGEQTDTQYF.

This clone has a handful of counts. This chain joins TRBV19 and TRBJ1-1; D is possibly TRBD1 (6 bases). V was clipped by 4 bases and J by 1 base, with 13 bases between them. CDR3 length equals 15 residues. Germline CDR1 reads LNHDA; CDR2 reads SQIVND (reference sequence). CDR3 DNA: TGTGCCAGTAGTACCACAGGGTTCCCGAACACTGAAGCTTTCTTT. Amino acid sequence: CASSTTGFPNTEAFF. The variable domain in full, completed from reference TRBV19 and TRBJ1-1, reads DGGITQSPKYLFRKEGQNVTLSCEQNLNHDAMYWYRQDPGQGLRLIYYSQIVNDFQKGDIAEGYSVSREKKESFPLTVTSAQKNPTAFYLCASSTTGFPNTEAFFGQGTRLTVV.

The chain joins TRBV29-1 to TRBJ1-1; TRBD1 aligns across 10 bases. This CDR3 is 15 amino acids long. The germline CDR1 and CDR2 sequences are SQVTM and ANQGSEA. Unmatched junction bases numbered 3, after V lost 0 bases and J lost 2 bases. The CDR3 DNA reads TGCAGCGTTGAAGATAGGGACAGGGGAAACACTGAAGCTTTCTTT. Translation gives CSVEDRDRGNTEAFF.

The CDR3 sequence: CASSVERASYNEQFF. In DNA form, the CDR3 reads TGTGCCAGCAGCGTAGAGCGGGCCTCCTACAATGAGCAGTTCTTC. V is TRBV9 and J is TRBJ2-1, with D perhaps TRBD2 (6 bases). Trimming stripped 0 bases from V and 0 bases from J, with 7 bases between. The CDR3 has 15 amino acids. CDR1 is SGDLS and CDR2 is YYNGEE in the germline V gene.

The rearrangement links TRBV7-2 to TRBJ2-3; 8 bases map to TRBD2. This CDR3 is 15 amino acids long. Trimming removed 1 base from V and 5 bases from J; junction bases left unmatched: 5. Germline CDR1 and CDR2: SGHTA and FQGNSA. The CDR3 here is CASSLVRGGRDTQYF. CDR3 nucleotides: TGTGCCAGCAGCTTAGTTCGGGGGGGCAGAGATACGCAGTATTTT.

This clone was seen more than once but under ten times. DNA of the CDR3: TGCGCCAGCAGCCGCGGGACGGACCTGCCGGGCTACACCTTC. This codes for CASSRGTDLPGYTF. The V and J genes are TRBV5-1 and TRBJ1-2, with D possibly matching TRBD1 (5 bases). The germline V and J ends were trimmed by 4 bases and 8 bases, with 18 bases remaining between them. CDR3 size: 14 residues. The germline V gene encodes CDR1 SGHRS and CDR2 YFSETQ.

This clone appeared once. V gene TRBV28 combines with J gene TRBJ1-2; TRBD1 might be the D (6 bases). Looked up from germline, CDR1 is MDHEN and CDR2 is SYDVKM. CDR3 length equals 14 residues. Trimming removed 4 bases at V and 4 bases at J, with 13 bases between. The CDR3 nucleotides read TGTGCCAGCAGTTCCCCCACAGGGTTCTATGGCTACACCTTC. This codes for CASSSPTGFYGYTF.

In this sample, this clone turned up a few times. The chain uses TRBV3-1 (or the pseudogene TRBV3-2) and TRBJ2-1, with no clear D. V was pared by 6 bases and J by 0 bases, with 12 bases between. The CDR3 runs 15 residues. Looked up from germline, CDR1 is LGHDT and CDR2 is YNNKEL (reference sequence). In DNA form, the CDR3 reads TGTGCCAGCAGTAAAAGCGAGAGCTCCTACAATGAGCAGTTCTTC. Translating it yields CASSKSESSYNEQFF.

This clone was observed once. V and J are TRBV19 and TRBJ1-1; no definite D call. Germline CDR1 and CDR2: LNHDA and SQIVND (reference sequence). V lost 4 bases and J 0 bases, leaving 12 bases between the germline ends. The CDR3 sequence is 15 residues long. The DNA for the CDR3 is TGTGCCAGTAGTACTATACCGGGGATGAACACTGAAGCTTTCTTT. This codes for CASSTIPGMNTEAFF.

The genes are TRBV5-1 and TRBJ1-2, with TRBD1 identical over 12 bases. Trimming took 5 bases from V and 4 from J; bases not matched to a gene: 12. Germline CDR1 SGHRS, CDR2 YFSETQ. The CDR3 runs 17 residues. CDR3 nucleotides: TGCGCCAGCAGATCCGGGACAGGGGGCGAGTCGGCCTATGGCTACACCTTC. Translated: CASRSGTGGESAYGYTF.

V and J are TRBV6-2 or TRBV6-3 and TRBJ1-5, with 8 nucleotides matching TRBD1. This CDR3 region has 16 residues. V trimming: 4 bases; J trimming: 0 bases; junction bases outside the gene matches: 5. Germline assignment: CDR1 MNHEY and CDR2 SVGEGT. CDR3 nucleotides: TGTGCCAGCAGTTGGGACAGGAGGAATAGCAATCAGCCCCAGCATTTT. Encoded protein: CASSWDRRNSNQPQHF.

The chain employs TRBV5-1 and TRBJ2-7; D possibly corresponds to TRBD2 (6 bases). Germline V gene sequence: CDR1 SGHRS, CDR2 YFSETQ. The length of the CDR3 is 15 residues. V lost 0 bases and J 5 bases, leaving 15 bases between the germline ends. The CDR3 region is CASSLEGRSGDEQYF. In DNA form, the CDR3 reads TGCGCCAGCAGCTTGGAAGGCAGGTCGGGGGACGAGCAGTACTTC.

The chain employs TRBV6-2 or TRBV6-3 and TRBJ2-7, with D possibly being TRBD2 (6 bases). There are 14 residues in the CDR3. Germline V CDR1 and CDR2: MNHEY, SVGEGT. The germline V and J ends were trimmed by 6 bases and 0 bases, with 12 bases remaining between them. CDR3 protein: CASSRGAGSYEQYF. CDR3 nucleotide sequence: TGTGCCAGCAGCCGCGGAGCGGGCTCCTACGAGCAGTACTTC.